This is a list of T cell receptor beta chains from one sample in a study of blood T cell repertoires in COVID-19. Clones were read by immunoSEQ multiplex PCR, and TCRdb kept only the in-frame ones, dropping some. The repertoire holds some 55,000 clones, with more than 75% as singletons. The source material was peripheral blood. The receptors shown here come from a man aged 55-75 years with acute or convalescent COVID-19. Both conserved end residues are part of each CDR3. Each record gives: D gene, clone size, V gene, J gene, CDR3 protein, CDR3 DNA. D genes are given only for firm matches. Clone size appears in some rows only: once, few, many, or a class for an expanded clone.

d_call: NA; clone_size: NA; v_call: TRBV12-5; j_call: TRBJ1-4; cdr3_aa: CASRRVSNEKLFF; cdr3_nt: TGTGCTAGCCGCAGGGTTTCTAATGAAAAACTGTTTTTT
d_call: TRBD1; clone_size: NA; v_call: TRBV3-1/TRBV3-2; j_call: TRBJ1-6; cdr3_aa: CASSQERGPYSPLHF; cdr3_nt: TGTGCCAGCAGCCAAGAGAGGGGGCCGTATTCACCCCTCCACTTT
d_call: TRBD2; clone_size: NA; v_call: TRBV6-2/TRBV6-3; j_call: TRBJ2-5; cdr3_aa: CASSYPLAAIPETQYF; cdr3_nt: TGTGCCAGCAGTTACCCACTAGCGGCCATCCCGGAGACCCAGTACTTC
d_call: NA; clone_size: once; v_call: TRBV7-2; j_call: TRBJ2-5; cdr3_aa: CASSLMGQDQETQYF; cdr3_nt: TGTGCCAGCAGCTTAATGGGACAAGACCAAGAGACCCAGTACTTC
d_call: TRBD2; clone_size: NA; v_call: TRBV5-5; j_call: TRBJ2-1; cdr3_aa: CASSSTSGGVGDEQFF; cdr3_nt: TGTGCCAGCAGCTCGACTAGCGGGGGGGTTGGCGATGAGCAGTTCTTC
d_call: TRBD1; clone_size: NA; v_call: TRBV4-3; j_call: TRBJ2-5; cdr3_aa: CASSEDRGIQETQYF; cdr3_nt: TGCGCCAGCAGCGAGGACAGGGGGATTCAAGAGACCCAGTACTTC
d_call: TRBD1; clone_size: NA; v_call: TRBV24-1; j_call: TRBJ2-7; cdr3_aa: CATSDSGTGMIYEQYF; cdr3_nt: TGTGCCACCAGTGACTCCGGGACAGGAATGATCTACGAGCAGTACTTC
d_call: TRBD2; clone_size: NA; v_call: TRBV7-9; j_call: TRBJ2-1; cdr3_aa: CASSLGPSGGADEQFF; cdr3_nt: TGTGCCAGCAGCTTAGGACCTAGCGGGGGGGCGGATGAGCAGTTCTTC
d_call: TRBD1; clone_size: NA; v_call: TRBV5-1; j_call: TRBJ1-3; cdr3_aa: CASSPALTGSGNTIYF; cdr3_nt: TGCGCCAGCAGCCCGGCTTTGACAGGGTCTGGAAACACCATATATTTT
d_call: NA; clone_size: NA; v_call: TRBV10-2; j_call: TRBJ2-2; cdr3_aa: CASSVLLTNTGELFF; cdr3_nt: TGCGCCAGCAGTGTTCTACTAACGAACACCGGGGAGCTGTTTTTT
d_call: TRBD1; clone_size: NA; v_call: TRBV19; j_call: TRBJ1-5; cdr3_aa: CASSPQGALNQPQHF; cdr3_nt: TGTGCCAGTAGCCCACAGGGGGCGCTCAATCAGCCCCAGCATTTT
d_call: TRBD1; clone_size: few; v_call: TRBV10-2; j_call: TRBJ1-1; cdr3_aa: CATTGNYLGNTEAFF; cdr3_nt: TGCGCCACGACAGGGAATTATTTAGGAAACACTGAAGCTTTCTTT
d_call: NA; clone_size: NA; v_call: TRBV20-1; j_call: TRBJ1-1; cdr3_aa: CSASQGQKAFF; cdr3_nt: TGCAGTGCTAGTCAGGGGCAGAAAGCTTTCTTT
d_call: NA; clone_size: NA; v_call: TRBV5-1; j_call: TRBJ1-4; cdr3_aa: CASSKAPDSAATNEKLFF; cdr3_nt: TGCGCCAGCAGCAAAGCCCCGGACAGCGCTGCAACTAATGAAAAACTGTTTTTT
d_call: NA; clone_size: NA; v_call: TRBV11-2; j_call: TRBJ1-6; cdr3_aa: CASSLSSTGVNSPLHF; cdr3_nt: TGTGCCAGCAGCTTATCTTCGACAGGAGTTAATTCACCCCTCCACTTT
d_call: NA; clone_size: NA; v_call: TRBV10-1; j_call: TRBJ2-2; cdr3_aa: CASSLNTGELFF; cdr3_nt: TGCGCCAGCAGTCTGAACACCGGGGAGCTGTTTTTT
d_call: NA; clone_size: NA; v_call: TRBV18; j_call: TRBJ2-2; cdr3_aa: CASSPGGYANTGELFF; cdr3_nt: TGTGCCAGCTCACCAGGCGGTTACGCGAACACCGGGGAGCTGTTTTTT
d_call: TRBD1; clone_size: NA; v_call: TRBV28; j_call: TRBJ1-1; cdr3_aa: CASSSKTGVPTEAFF; cdr3_nt: TGTGCCAGCAGTTCGAAGACAGGGGTCCCCACTGAAGCTTTCTTT
d_call: NA; clone_size: NA; v_call: TRBV6-6; j_call: TRBJ1-2; cdr3_aa: CASRAGEGYGYTF; cdr3_nt: TGTGCCAGCAGGGCTGGGGAGGGCTATGGCTACACCTTC
d_call: NA; clone_size: NA; v_call: TRBV12-3/TRBV12-4; j_call: TRBJ2-7; cdr3_aa: CASSLVAYEQYF; cdr3_nt: TGTGCCAGCAGTTTAGTCGCCTACGAGCAGTACTTC
d_call: TRBD1; clone_size: NA; v_call: TRBV11-3; j_call: TRBJ2-2; cdr3_aa: CASSSPGQGSTGELFF; cdr3_nt: TGTGCCAGCAGCTCTCCGGGACAGGGGTCCACCGGGGAGCTGTTTTTT
d_call: NA; clone_size: few; v_call: TRBV7-2; j_call: TRBJ2-1; cdr3_aa: CATRPGAYNEQFF; cdr3_nt: TGTGCCACCCGACCAGGGGCCTACAATGAGCAGTTCTTC
d_call: TRBD1; clone_size: NA; v_call: TRBV4-1; j_call: TRBJ1-5; cdr3_aa: CASSQVEGALGSNQPQHF; cdr3_nt: TGCGCCAGCAGCCAAGTAGAGGGGGCATTAGGTAGCAATCAGCCCCAGCATTTT
d_call: TRBD1; clone_size: NA; v_call: TRBV12-5; j_call: TRBJ2-1; cdr3_aa: CASHGTGEQRGEQFF; cdr3_nt: TGTGCTAGTCACGGGACAGGGGAACAAAGGGGTGAGCAGTTCTTC